Listed here is a single TCR beta chain. Its antigen is not identified. This record comes from a study of T cell responses to AZD1222 COVID-19 vaccine. Looking at the study overall: It was second doses at about 4 or about 12 weeks that were pooled. Study-wide findings and caveats: When two AZD1222 doses had been given, Spike-specific TCR breadth and depth rose.

Looked up from germline, CDR1 is LNHDA and CDR2 is SQIVND (reference sequence). The V and J ends lost 6 bases and 4 bases respectively, with 16 bases between them. This CDR3 region has 15 residues. This table comes from immunoSEQ multiplex PCR, and its TCRdb copy is limited to in-frame clones, with some not included. The data hold over 100,000 clones, with about 88% observed a single time. The receptor comes from an adult in good health. The sample in question was peripheral blood, obtained on day 0 of AZD1222 vaccination. The chain uses TRBV19 and TRBJ1-5, with a tentative D call TRBD1 (6 bases). The CDR3 nucleotides are TGTGCCAGTAGCGACACGGGGGCACCAAATCAGCCCCAGCATTTT. Its protein is CASSDTGAPNQPQHF.